This TCR beta chain was captured by sequencing in a study of T cells after yellow fever vaccination. Template-switching 5'RACE yielded the TCR cDNA; a universal primer site and UMIs were added in the process. MiXCR was run by TCRdb on the 5' RACE reads, yielding one entry per CDR3 protein. The sample lists some 300,000 distinct CDR3 sequences; around 9.3% were seen once. The CDR3 runs 16 residues. The germline gives CDR1 SGHAT, CDR2 FQNNGV. The J segment lost 2 bases and the V segment lost 5 bases, leaving 9 bases of the junction unmatched. This clonotype has just a few counts. Sequencing used CD4+ T cells sorted from PBMCs, obtained 5 days after the yellow fever booster vaccination. The clonotype was recovered from a man aged 18-30 years who received the YFV17D yellow fever vaccine. V is TRBV11-2 and J is TRBJ2-1; TRBD1 agrees at 7 bases. The DNA of the CDR3 is TGTGCCAGCAGCGTAACAGGGGAATACCCCTACAATGAGCAGTTCTTC. It yields the protein CASSVTGEYPYNEQFF. Full variable domain (outside the CDR3, taken from reference TRBV11-2 and TRBJ2-1): EAGVAQSPRYKIIEKRQSVAFWCNPISGHATLYWYQQILGQGPKLLIQFQNNGVVDDSQLPKDRFSAERLKGVDSTLKIQPAKLEDSAVYLCASSVTGEYPYNEQFFGPGTRLTVL.